This is a list of T cell receptor beta chains from one sample in a study of cytomegalovirus exposure and HLA in healthy donors. Assay: immunoSEQ multiplex PCR; the TCRdb copy retains only in-frame clones and omits some. The table has some 110,000 clones, more than 70% seen once. The material sequenced was PBMCs. These receptors came from a man aged 18 to 29 in good health and CMV-seronegative. The CDR3 runs from the conserved cysteine through the conserved F or W. Each record gives: V gene, D gene, clone size, J gene, CDR3 protein, CDR3 DNA. A D gene is named only where the DNA matches it firmly. Not every row has a clone size; where given, it reads once, few, many or a size class.

TRBV27	TRBD1	.	TRBJ1-1	CASRGTGGWTEAFF	TGTGCCAGCAGGGGGACAGGGGGGTGGACTGAAGCTTTCTTT
TRBV11-3	TRBD1	.	TRBJ2-5	CASSKDRMGETQYF	TGTGCCAGCAGCAAGGACAGGATGGGGGAGACCCAGTACTTC
TRBV27	.	few	TRBJ1-2	CATSSGGRYGYTF	TGTGCCACCTCCTCGGGGGGCCGATATGGCTACACCTTC
TRBV5-6	TRBD1	.	TRBJ1-1	CASSFYQGAATEAFF	TGTGCCAGCAGCTTTTACCAGGGGGCAGCCACTGAAGCTTTCTTT
TRBV30	TRBD2	.	TRBJ2-2	CAWRTSGVVITGELFF	TGTGCCTGGAGAACTAGCGGGGTGGTCATCACCGGGGAGCTGTTTTTT
TRBV18	.	.	TRBJ1-5	CASSPGGEQPQHF	TGTGCCAGCTCACCGGGGGGGGAGCAGCCCCAGCATTTT
TRBV2	.	once	TRBJ2-1	CASSERQGSYNEQFF	TGTGCCAGCAGTGAAAGGCAGGGCTCCTACAATGAGCAGTTCTTC
TRBV7-9	TRBD1	.	TRBJ2-5	CASSQGGTGESRETQYF	TGTGCCAGCAGCCAGGGGGGGACAGGGGAATCTCGGGAGACCCAGTACTTC
TRBV11-2	TRBD1	few	TRBJ2-7	CASSLLGQGSYEQYF	TGTGCCAGCAGCTTACTCGGACAGGGCTCCTACGAGCAGTACTTC
TRBV6-5	.	.	TRBJ1-4	CASRDRGTNEKLFF	TGTGCCAGCAGGGATAGGGGGACTAATGAAAAACTGTTTTTT
TRBV27	TRBD2	.	TRBJ2-1	CASSELAGSSYNEQFF	TGTGCCAGCAGCGAACTAGCGGGAAGCTCCTACAATGAGCAGTTCTTC
TRBV18	TRBD2	.	TRBJ2-7	CASSPRLAGGDEQYF	TGTGCCAGCTCACCAAGACTAGCGGGAGGCGACGAGCAGTACTTC
TRBV5-1	TRBD1	.	TRBJ1-2	CASSLGDRDGGYTF	TGCGCCAGCAGCTTGGGGGACAGGGATGGGGGCTACACCTTC
TRBV14	.	.	TRBJ1-6	CASSHKQGGNSPLHF	TGTGCCAGCAGCCACAAACAGGGTGGGAATTCACCCCTCCACTTT
TRBV7-9	.	.	TRBJ2-3	CASSLARLATDTQYF	TGTGCCAGCAGCTTAGCCCGATTAGCCACAGATACGCAGTATTTT
TRBV6-5	TRBD1	.	TRBJ1-4	CASSYLARTGLLFF	TGTGCCAGCAGTTACCTCGCAAGGACAGGGCTGCTGTTTTTT
TRBV29-1	.	.	TRBJ2-7	CSVVVGGLGSNYEQYF	TGCAGCGTTGTTGTCGGGGGTTTGGGGTCGAACTACGAGCAGTACTTC
TRBV20-1	.	.	TRBJ2-3	CSATVADTQYF	TGCAGTGCTACCGTAGCAGATACGCAGTATTTT
TRBV7-9	TRBD1	.	TRBJ1-4	CASSQTGSKDEKLFF	TGTGCCAGCAGTCAGACAGGGAGTAAGGATGAAAAACTGTTTTTT
TRBV9	.	.	TRBJ1-1	CASSVGGGAVRNTEAFF	TGTGCCAGCAGCGTAGGCGGGGGCGCGGTGAGGAACACTGAAGCTTTCTTT
TRBV6-1	.	.	TRBJ2-1	CASREGTWVSNEQFF	TGTGCCAGCAGAGAAGGGACATGGGTGTCGAATGAGCAGTTCTTC
TRBV10-3	.	.	TRBJ2-5	CAISTRVGETQYF	TGTGCCATCAGTACTAGGGTAGGAGAGACCCAGTACTTC
TRBV19	.	.	TRBJ2-5	CASTLGGRAQETQYF	TGTGCCAGTACTCTGGGGGGACGGGCCCAAGAGACCCAGTACTTC
TRBV15	.	.	TRBJ2-5	CATSRARGRETQYF	TGTGCCACCAGCAGAGCCCGAGGGCGGGAGACCCAGTACTTC
TRBV28	.	.	TRBJ1-5	CAHRDSSNQPQHF	TGTGCCCACCGGGACTCAAGCAATCAGCCCCAGCATTTT
TRBV5-6	TRBD1	.	TRBJ2-5	CASSTWDRRETQYF	TGTGCCAGCAGCACGTGGGACAGAAGAGAGACCCAGTACTTC
TRBV5-1	TRBD1	once	TRBJ1-2	CASRTTGAGYGYTF	TGCGCCAGCCGAACAACAGGGGCTGGTTATGGCTACACCTTC
TRBV7-9	TRBD1	once	TRBJ2-1	CASSLGKGAGRDEQFF	TGTGCCAGCAGCTTAGGGAAGGGGGCGGGCCGGGATGAGCAGTTCTTC
TRBV7-6	.	.	TRBJ2-1	CASSSHHKGGYNEQFF	TGTGCCAGCAGCTCACATCACAAGGGAGGCTACAATGAGCAGTTCTTC
TRBV6-1	.	.	TRBJ2-3	CASTHLRGPHDTQYF	TGTGCCAGCACCCACCTCAGGGGCCCCCACGATACGCAGTATTTT
TRBV7-8	.	.	TRBJ1-1	CASSLGTANTEAFF	TGTGCCAGCAGCTTAGGGACAGCTAACACTGAAGCTTTCTTT
TRBV5-1	TRBD1	.	TRBJ1-5	CASSTGTDSNQPQHF	TGCGCCAGCAGCACAGGGACAGATAGCAATCAGCCCCAGCATTTT
TRBV7-9	TRBD2	once	TRBJ2-1	CASSLEGVAGGRNEQFF	TGTGCCAGCAGCTTAGAGGGGGTAGCGGGAGGGCGTAATGAGCAGTTCTTC
TRBV7-9	TRBD2	.	TRBJ2-7	CASSPGTSGYEQYF	TGTGCCAGCAGCCCCGGGACTAGCGGGTACGAGCAGTACTTC
TRBV27	TRBD1	.	TRBJ2-7	CASSSPLYRGVDEQYF	TGTGCCAGCAGTTCTCCCCTCTACAGGGGGGTCGACGAGCAGTACTTC
TRBV9	.	.	TRBJ2-7	CASSFREAYEQYF	TGTGCCAGCAGCTTTCGAGAAGCCTACGAGCAGTACTTC
TRBV6-6	.	.	TRBJ2-6	CASSYWTSSGANVLTF	TGTGCCAGCAGTTACTGGACAAGCTCTGGGGCCAACGTCCTGACTTTC
TRBV29-1	.	once	TRBJ1-1	CSVEVGQVVSEAFF	TGCAGCGTTGAAGTTGGGCAGGTCGTATCTGAAGCTTTCTTT
TRBV5-1	TRBD2	.	TRBJ2-7	CASTREGLGEQYF	TGCGCCAGCACCCGGGAGGGCCTAGGAGAGCAGTACTTC
TRBV2	.	.	TRBJ1-2	CASSDRGAGYGYTF	TGTGCCAGCAGTGATCGGGGGGCCGGCTATGGCTACACCTTC
TRBV21-1	.	many	TRBJ1-2	CASSRDRVNYGYTF	TGTGCCAGCAGTCGAGACAGGGTGAACTATGGCTACACCTTC
TRBV30	.	once	TRBJ1-4	CAWSSVSEKLFF	TGTGCCTGGAGTTCCGTTAGTGAAAAACTGTTTTTT
TRBV10-2	TRBD2	.	TRBJ2-1	CASLGGGSYNEQFF	TGCGCCAGCCTCGGCGGGGGCTCCTACAATGAGCAGTTCTTC
TRBV6-1	TRBD2	.	TRBJ2-7	CASSERAGGGVYEQYF	TGTGCCAGCAGTGAAAGGGCGGGAGGTGGAGTGTACGAGCAGTACTTC
TRBV19	.	.	TRBJ2-5	CASSPTLGAETQYF	TGTGCCAGTAGTCCAACCCTGGGGGCGGAGACCCAGTACTTC
TRBV11-3	.	.	TRBJ1-5	CASSLVAQPQHF	TGTGCCAGCAGCTTAGTAGCTCAGCCCCAGCATTTT
TRBV6-5	.	.	TRBJ2-7	CASSELPSAYEQYF	TGTGCCAGCAGTGAACTTCCTTCGGCCTACGAGCAGTACTTC
TRBV25-1	.	once	TRBJ2-5	CASSEYEVFGETQYF	TGTGCCAGCAGTGAATACGAGGTCTTCGGAGAGACCCAGTACTTC
TRBV5-1	.	.	TRBJ2-1	CASSPRTHYNEQFF	TGCGCCAGCAGCCCACGGACTCACTACAATGAGCAGTTCTTC
TRBV19	TRBD1	.	TRBJ2-7	CASGNIGTGQYEQYF	TGTGCCAGTGGGAACATCGGGACAGGTCAATACGAGCAGTACTTC
TRBV6-5	TRBD2	few	TRBJ2-1	CASSYSAGGLYNEQFF	TGTGCCAGCAGTTATTCAGCGGGGGGGCTATACAATGAGCAGTTCTTC
TRBV13	TRBD2	once	TRBJ2-7	CASSQTGTSGSINEQYF	TGTGCCAGCAGCCAAACCGGGACTAGCGGGAGCATCAACGAGCAGTACTTC